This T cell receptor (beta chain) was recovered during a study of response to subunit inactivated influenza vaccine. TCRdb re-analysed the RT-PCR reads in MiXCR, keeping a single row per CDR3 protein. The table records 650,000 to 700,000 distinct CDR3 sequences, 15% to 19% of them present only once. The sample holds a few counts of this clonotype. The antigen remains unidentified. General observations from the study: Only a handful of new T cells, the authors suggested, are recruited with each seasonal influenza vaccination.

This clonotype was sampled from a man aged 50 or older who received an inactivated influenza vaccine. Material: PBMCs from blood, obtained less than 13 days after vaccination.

The CDR3 region has the DNA TGCGCCAGCAGTGGGCTTAACTACGAGCAGTACTTC. Protein sequence: CASSGLNYEQYF. The chain couples TRBV10-2 to TRBJ2-7, with D unresolved. Germline V gene data show CDR1 as WSHSY and CDR2 as SAAADI. V lost 4 bases to trimming and J lost 3 bases, with 7 bases between them. CDR3 size: 12 residues.